This T cell receptor (beta chain) was recovered during a study of T cell responses to AZD1222 COVID-19 vaccine. Measured with immunoSEQ multiplex PCR; TCRdb has only the in-frame clones, and not every one. This sample has some 96,000 clones, with over 75% found just once. Trimming removed 5 bases from V and 2 bases from J, with 12 bases in between. There are 13 residues in the CDR3. The germline V gene encodes CDR1 GTSNPN and CDR2 SVGIG (reference sequence). This clone came up once. The genes are TRBV30 and TRBJ2-5; either TRBD1 or TRBD2 may fit D (6 bases each). The source is an adult in good health. The sequences come from peripheral blood, collected on day 0 of AZD1222 vaccination. The CDR3 DNA sequence: TGTGCCTGGGCGGGACATTCACAAGAGACCCAGTACTTC. Its protein product is CAWAGHSQETQYF.